A selection of T cell receptor beta chains follows, all from one sample in a study of CD8 T cells in Susac syndrome. TCRdb processed the immunoSEQ multiplex PCR reads anew with MiXCR; each CDR3 protein has one entry. The table has about 210,000 distinct CDR3 sequences, about 96% seen once. Sequenced sample: CD4+ T cells from PBMCs. The receptors were gathered from a human donor with multiple sclerosis. The CDR3 runs from the conserved cysteine through the conserved F or W. The D gene is left open where the match is weak. Clone size is shown for a subset of rows, as once, few, many or a class of expanded clone.

v_gene	d_gene	j_gene	abundance	CDR3aa	CDR3nt
TRBV9	-	TRBJ2-1	-	CASSVGGRNPNEQFF	TGTGCCAGCAGCGTAGGAGGGAGGAACCCCAATGAGCAGTTCTTC
TRBV6-6	-	TRBJ1-1	-	CASSYSSAAAEAFF	TGTGCCAGCAGTTACTCATCGGCTGCGGCCGAAGCTTTCTTT
TRBV30	-	TRBJ1-2	-	CAWSSQVANYGYTF	TGTGCCTGGAGTTCGCAGGTAGCTAACTATGGCTACACCTTC
TRBV15	-	TRBJ2-7	-	CATSRDLGGGGYEQYF	TGTGCCACCAGCAGAGATCTTGGCGGAGGGGGCTACGAGCAGTACTTC
TRBV9	-	TRBJ2-7	-	CASSPQSLAGGEQYF	TGTGCCAGCAGCCCCCAGTCCTTAGCCGGGGGCGAGCAGTACTTC
TRBV29-1	-	TRBJ1-2	-	CSGQERNENGYTF	TGCAGCGGACAGGAAAGAAACGAGAATGGCTACACCTTC
TRBV7-2	-	TRBJ2-1	few	CASSLWTNEQFF	TGTGCCAGCAGTCTATGGACCAATGAGCAGTTCTTC
TRBV15	TRBD2	TRBJ2-2	-	CATSRAGTSGATELFF	TGTGCCACCAGCAGAGCCGGGACTAGCGGGGCTACGGAGCTGTTTTTT
TRBV5-1	-	TRBJ2-7	-	CASSPGGVAPYEQYF	TGCGCCAGCAGCCCAGGTGGGGTGGCCCCCTACGAGCAGTACTTC
TRBV12-3/TRBV12-4	-	TRBJ2-4	-	CASSFRVPIQYF	TGTGCCAGCAGTTTCCGGGTACCCATTCAGTACTTC
TRBV5-1	-	TRBJ2-2	-	CASSLDRGNTGELFF	TGCGCCAGCAGCTTGGATCGGGGGAACACCGGGGAGCTGTTTTTT
TRBV5-1	TRBD2	TRBJ2-1	-	CASSIRIAGEGNEQFF	TGCGCCAGCAGCATCCGTATAGCGGGAGAAGGCAATGAGCAGTTCTTC
TRBV6-2/TRBV6-3	TRBD1	TRBJ1-2	-	CASRKTGADGYTF	TGTGCCAGCAGGAAGACAGGGGCCGATGGCTACACCTTC
TRBV15	TRBD2	TRBJ2-7	-	CATSRDTSGSYEQYF	TGTGCCACCAGCAGAGATACTAGCGGTTCCTACGAGCAGTACTTC
TRBV29-1	-	TRBJ2-7	-	CTVPGAYEQYF	TGCACCGTCCCCGGGGCCTACGAGCAGTACTTC
TRBV6-1	TRBD2	TRBJ2-7	-	CASSEEISGRLSDEQYF	TGTGCCAGCAGTGAAGAGATTAGCGGGAGACTTTCTGACGAGCAGTACTTC
TRBV27	-	TRBJ2-3	-	CASSSPVRGNTQYF	TGTGCCAGCAGTTCCCCAGTAAGGGGGAATACGCAGTATTTT
TRBV20-1	TRBD2	TRBJ2-7	-	CSAGTSPYEQYF	TGCAGTGCAGGGACTAGCCCCTACGAGCAGTACTTC
TRBV12-3/TRBV12-4	TRBD2	TRBJ2-5	-	CASRIAGGTQETQYF	TGTGCCAGCAGAATAGCGGGGGGGACCCAAGAGACCCAGTACTTC
TRBV12-3/TRBV12-4	TRBD1	TRBJ1-5	-	CASSAQQGRGPQHF	TGTGCCAGCAGTGCCCAACAGGGGAGAGGGCCCCAGCATTTT
TRBV20-1	TRBD2	TRBJ2-1	-	CSARPSRAAGGPNEQFF	TGCAGTGCTAGACCCTCCAGGGCAGCGGGGGGGCCTAATGAGCAGTTCTTC
TRBV20-1	TRBD1	TRBJ1-1	-	CSARDRDRLNTEAFF	TGCAGTGCTAGAGACCGGGACAGATTGAACACTGAAGCTTTCTTT
TRBV14	-	TRBJ1-1	-	CASSLHQNTEAFF	TGTGCCAGCAGCCTCCACCAGAACACTGAAGCTTTCTTT
TRBV7-3	TRBD1	TRBJ2-1	-	CASSSGTGRSEQFF	TGTGCCAGCAGCTCCGGGACAGGGAGGAGTGAGCAGTTCTTC
TRBV20-1	TRBD1	TRBJ1-2	-	CSAIPGTGPNYGYTF	TGCAGTGCTATCCCGGGGACAGGGCCCAACTATGGCTACACCTTC
TRBV20-1	-	TRBJ2-3	-	CSARDARAADTQYF	TGCAGTGCTAGAGATGCCCGGGCGGCAGATACGCAGTATTTT
TRBV29-1	-	TRBJ1-2	-	CSVDPGNGYTF	TGCAGCGTTGACCCGGGGAATGGCTACACCTTC
TRBV29-1	TRBD1	TRBJ2-4	-	CSVLVPRQGVVDIQYF	TGCAGCGTTTTGGTCCCACGACAGGGCGTAGTGGACATTCAGTACTTC
TRBV6-5	-	TRBJ1-1	-	CASSKNGGTEAFF	TGTGCCAGCAGCAAAAACGGGGGAACTGAAGCTTTCTTT
TRBV9	-	TRBJ1-5	-	CASSVGVSPNQPQHF	TGTGCCAGCAGTGTAGGGGTCAGTCCAAATCAGCCCCAGCATTTT
TRBV29-1	-	TRBJ2-3	-	CSVSRTADTQYF	TGCAGCGTTTCACGGACAGCAGATACGCAGTATTTT
TRBV29-1	-	TRBJ2-7	-	CSVAEENEQYF	TGCAGCGTTGCTGAGGAGAACGAGCAGTACTTC
TRBV19	-	TRBJ1-2	-	CASSINGLYGYTF	TGTGCCAGTAGTATAAACGGGCTCTATGGCTACACCTTC
TRBV20-1	TRBD1	TRBJ2-1	-	CSARGHQTGVPYNEQFF	TGCAGTGCTAGAGGCCACCAGACAGGGGTGCCCTACAATGAGCAGTTCTTC
TRBV27	-	TRBJ1-6	-	CASSFYASPLHF	TGTGCCAGCAGTTTCTACGCTTCACCCCTCCACTTT
TRBV28	-	TRBJ1-1	-	CASSLVQNTEAFF	TGTGCCAGCAGTTTAGTCCAGAACACTGAAGCTTTCTTT
TRBV4-2	-	TRBJ2-7	-	CASSQDPATEQYF	TGTGCCAGCAGCCAAGATCCAGCGACCGAGCAGTACTTC
TRBV20-1	-	TRBJ2-4	-	CSAGVLAKNIQYF	TGCAGTGCCGGTGTATTAGCCAAAAACATTCAGTACTTC
TRBV4-1	TRBD2	TRBJ2-5	-	CASSPLAGGRGETQYF	TGCGCCAGCAGCCCCCTAGCGGGAGGGAGAGGAGAGACCCAGTACTTC
TRBV9	TRBD1	TRBJ1-4	-	CASSTGDRWNEKLFF	TGTGCCAGCAGCACGGGGGACAGGTGGAATGAAAAACTGTTTTTT
TRBV29-1	-	TRBJ2-5	-	CSVQQGTGIYGKETQYF	TGCAGCGTTCAACAAGGGACGGGGATTTATGGGAAGGAGACCCAGTACTTC
TRBV3-1	-	TRBJ1-1	-	CASSGMAVRIFF	TGTGCCAGCAGCGGGATGGCGGTGAGGATCTTCTTT
TRBV13	TRBD1	TRBJ2-5	-	CASSLRQGEVVETQYF	TGTGCCAGCAGCTTAAGACAGGGAGAGGTGGTGGAGACCCAGTACTTC
TRBV29-1	TRBD2	TRBJ2-1	-	CSVYITSGVSYNEQFF	TGCAGCGTCTACATTACTAGCGGGGTCTCCTACAATGAGCAGTTCTTC
TRBV7-9	TRBD2	TRBJ2-1	-	CASSPNLLAGGGNEQFF	TGTGCCAGCAGCCCGAACCTACTAGCGGGGGGGGGCAATGAGCAGTTCTTC
TRBV18	-	TRBJ1-4	-	CASSPLKGLNEKLFF	TGTGCCAGCTCACCATTAAAGGGGCTTAATGAAAAACTGTTTTTT
TRBV3-1	TRBD2	TRBJ2-1	once	CASSQAASGAYNEQFF	TGTGCCAGCAGCCAAGCGGCTAGCGGGGCCTACAATGAGCAGTTCTTC
TRBV20-1	-	TRBJ2-5	-	CSARDFALRTQYF	TGCAGTGCTAGAGATTTCGCCCTTAGGACCCAGTACTTC
TRBV5-4	-	TRBJ2-7	-	CASSLSATAYEQYF	TGTGCCAGCAGCTTGTCCGCTACTGCCTACGAGCAGTACTTC
TRBV27	-	TRBJ1-2	-	CASSFRGGFGYTF	TGTGCCAGCAGTTTCCGGGGGGGGTTTGGCTACACCTTC